Many counts were recorded for the clone carrying this T cell receptor (beta chain). Its antigen is unidentified. The time point is: newly diagnosed GD, antithyroid drugs for less than 3 months. PBMC RNA served as the TCR library source. Germline values: CDR1 SGDLS, CDR2 YYNGEE. Trimming removed 0 bases at V and 5 bases at J, with 8 bases between. The CDR3 length is 13 residues. The sample comes from a study of regulatory T cells in long-lasting Graves disease. Findings of the study overall: Between persistent patients, thousands of public clonotypes were shared, exceeding the approximately 940 shared between new patients. Graves' patients with persistent disease showed TCR diversity lower than patients newly diagnosed.

Sequencing libraries for TCR beta were prepared with iRepertoire HTBI primers and Arm-PCR of CDR3 regions. Each CDR3 protein gets one entry after TCRdb re-called the multiplex PCR reads with MiXCR. This sample has about 310,000 distinct CDR3 sequences, with 15% to 20% found just once. The sequencing used peripheral blood mononuclear cells (PBMCs), collected at new diagnosis, from a patient treated with antithyroid drugs. The TCR sequence derives from a female donor with Graves disease. The V gene is TRBV9, the J gene TRBJ2-5; D is unclear. Written as DNA, the CDR3 is TGTGCCAGCAGCGTAGGGCTCTTCGAGACCCAGTACTTC. This encodes CASSVGLFETQYF.